Each of the 31 T cell receptor beta chains below was sequenced from the same sample in a study of cytomegalovirus exposure and HLA in healthy donors. The PCR had 60 Vbeta and 13 Jbeta primers. Measured with immunoSEQ multiplex PCR; TCRdb has only the in-frame clones, and not every one. The sample consists of fewer than 75,000 clones, roughly 71% of them appearing once. What was sequenced was PBMCs. These receptors were collected from a man aged 65 to 85 in good health and CMV-seronegative.

The chain joins TRBV7-2 to TRBJ2-5, with D perhaps TRBD1 (6 bases). Germline CDR1 is SGHTA and CDR2 is FQGNSA. The length of the CDR3 is 14 residues. Trimming cost V 1 base and J 3 bases, with 9 bases left between them. The CDR3 coding sequence is TGTGCCAGCAGCTTAGGTTCAGGGGAAGAGACCCAGTACTTC. It yields the protein CASSLGSGEETQYF.

CDR3 sequence reads: CASSPGQGALDEQFF. As DNA, the CDR3 is TGCGCCAGCAGCCCTGGACAAGGGGCATTGGATGAGCAGTTCTTC. The genes are TRBV4-3 and TRBJ2-1, with D possibly matching TRBD1 (5 bases). Germline CDR1 and CDR2: LGHNA and YSLEER. The V gene lost 4 bases and the J gene lost 8 bases, with 18 bases spanning the gap. There are 15 residues in the CDR3.

The chain couples TRBV7-8 to TRBJ2-7; D gene ambiguous. V was clipped by 1 base and J by 2 bases, with 6 bases between them. The CDR3 covers 13 residues. CDR1 is SGHVS, CDR2 FQNEAQ, per germline. Written as DNA, the CDR3 is TGTGCCAGCAGCTTAGTGGCAGCCTACGAGCAGTACTTC. It specifies CASSLVAAYEQYF.

Remarks on this clone: At one end the junction does not follow the germline gene, possibly because of a read error. Other DNA variants within this sample encode the same CDR3. The rearrangement uses TRBV5-1 and TRBJ2-7; D gene ambiguous. Germline assignment: CDR1 SGHRS and CDR2 YFSETQ. The length of the CDR3 is 14 residues. CDR3 in DNA: TGCGCCAGTAGCTTGGTTGTATCCCCCTACGAGCAGTACTTC. It codes for CASSLVVSPYEQYF.

The genes are TRBV11-2 and TRBJ2-3; TRBD2 aligns across 15 bases. In germline, CDR1 is SGHAT, CDR2 FQNNGV. The junction had 11 bases not matched to a gene; V was cut back by 5 bases and J by 2 bases. The CDR3 loop spans 19 amino acids. The CDR3 sequence is CASSLGLAGGLTPTDTQYF. CDR3 nucleotides: TGTGCCAGCAGCCTGGGACTAGCGGGGGGATTGACCCCCACAGATACGCAGTATTTT. Drawing the rest from reference TRBV11-2 and TRBJ2-3, the complete variable domain is EAGVAQSPRYKIIEKRQSVAFWCNPISGHATLYWYQQILGQGPKLLIQFQNNGVVDDSQLPKDRFSAERLKGVDSTLKIQPAKLEDSAVYLCASSLGLAGGLTPTDTQYFGPGTRLTVL.

This sequence joins TRBV4-1 and TRBJ2-5; TRBD2 agrees at 7 bases. With the DNA end fitting TRBJ2-7 better, the J assignment may be wrong. This CDR3 has 15 residues. In germline, CDR1 is MGHRA, CDR2 YSYEKL. The CDR3 DNA sequence: TGCGCCAGCAGCCAAGAAGGCGGGAGTAACAACGAGCAGTACTTC. Translation: CASSQEGGSNNEQYF.

The chain is built from TRBV7-9 and TRBJ1-6; 7 bases are shared with TRBD1. The CDR3 is made up of 15 amino acids. The V and J ends lost 3 bases and 9 bases, in that order; junction bases with no gene match: 8. The germline V gene encodes CDR1 SEHNR and CDR2 FQNEAQ (reference sequence). Written as DNA, the CDR3 is TGTGCCAGCAGCTTCAGACAGGGCGCATTTTCACCCCTCCACTTT. Its translation: CASSFRQGAFSPLHF.

This rearrangement joins TRBV6-1 to TRBJ2-1; 13 nucleotides agree with TRBD2. There are 15 residues in the CDR3. Losses at the gene ends were 4 bases for V and 9 bases for J; bases not matched to a gene: 6. Germline V gives CDR1 MNHNS, CDR2 SASEGT. Written as DNA, the CDR3 is TGTGCCAGCAGTGGAACCGGGACTAGCGGGACTGAGCAGTTCTTC. This gives the protein CASSGTGTSGTEQFF.

This sequence joins TRBV10-1 and TRBJ2-2, with 11 bases identical to TRBD2. Germline values: CDR1 WNHNN, CDR2 SYGVQD (reference sequence). Trimming removed 7 bases from V and 5 bases from J; junction bases left unmatched: 3. The CDR3 contains 14 residues. The CDR3 reads CASKTSGDTGELFF. CDR3 DNA: TGCGCCAGCAAGACTAGCGGGGATACCGGGGAGCTGTTTTTT.

This clone was seen only a few times. Here the CDR3 reads CATSSGSQRSSYNEQFF. The CDR3 DNA is TGTGCCACCTCGTCCGGGTCACAAAGGAGCTCCTACAATGAGCAGTTCTTC. The chain combines TRBV15 with TRBJ2-1; no reliable D call. Trimming stripped 8 bases from V and 0 bases from J, with 20 bases between. The CDR3 extends over 17 amino acids. The germline V gene encodes CDR1 LNHNV and CDR2 YYDKDF (reference sequence).

V is TRBV6-1 and J is TRBJ2-7; 10 positions match TRBD1. Germline trimming cut 4 bases from V and 1 base from J; bases unmatched to any gene: 10. CDR1 and CDR2 (germline): MNHNS, SASEGT. This CDR3 is 17 amino acids long. The CDR3, as DNA: TGTGCCAGCAGTGCTGTCCCGGGACAGGGGTCTTCCTACGAGCAGTACTTC. Translated, it gives CASSAVPGQGSSYEQYF.

This clone turned up a few times. The chain combines TRBV11-2 with TRBJ2-5; 12 nucleotides match TRBD1. The CDR3 is 17 residues long. Trimming removed 2 bases from V and 4 bases from J; junction bases left unmatched: 8. CDR1 is SGHAT and CDR2 is FQNNGV in the germline V gene. The CDR3 region has the DNA TGTGCCAGCAGCTTACCCTGGGACAGGGGGCGTCTAGAGACCCAGTACTTC. It yields the protein CASSLPWDRGRLETQYF.

The V call is TRBV10-3, the J call TRBJ1-1; D remains ambiguous. Germline CDR1 ENHRY, CDR2 SYGVKD. This CDR3 has 13 residues. V dropped 0 bases and J dropped 11 bases, with 13 bases sitting between them. CDR3: CAISESAAGTAFF. CDR3 coding DNA: TGTGCCATCAGTGAGTCGGCGGCGGGAACGGCTTTCTTT.

This chain connects TRBV4-3 to TRBJ2-2; no firm D call. The CDR3 has 13 amino acids. Trimming removed 0 bases at V and 7 bases at J, with 6 bases between. Germline values: CDR1 LGHNA, CDR2 YSLEER. Here the CDR3 reads CASSQDRVGELFF. The CDR3 DNA is TGCGCCAGCAGCCAAGACCGGGTCGGGGAGCTGTTTTTT.

This chain connects TRBV19 to TRBJ1-5, with unresolved D. CDR1 is LNHDA and CDR2 is SQIVND in the germline V gene (reference sequence). This CDR3 region has 13 residues. Trimming stripped 3 bases from V and 5 bases from J, with 8 bases between. The CDR3 sequence is CASSIDRDQPQHF. CDR3 in DNA: TGTGCCAGTAGTATTGACCGGGATCAGCCCCAGCATTTT.

The V gene is TRBV11-2, the J gene TRBJ2-2; D remains unclear. This CDR3 has 12 residues. Germline CDR1 SGHAT, CDR2 FQNNGV. The ends were cut back, 6 bases at V and 6 bases at J, with 8 bases in the middle. The CDR3 DNA sequence: TGTGCCAGCAGATCCAGTTCCGGGGAGCTGTTTTTT. Its translation is CASRSSSGELFF.

The chain links TRBV4-3 to TRBJ2-5; 7 bases agree with TRBD1. Germline V gene lookup returns CDR1 LGHNA and CDR2 YSLEER. V gave up 5 bases and J gave up 1 base; unmatched junction bases: 10. The CDR3 consists of 16 residues. The CDR3 region has the DNA TGCGCCAGCAGCGAGGGACAGCCTGTATCCCAAGAGACCCAGTACTTC. Translation gives CASSEGQPVSQETQYF.

The chain carries TRBV6-5 and TRBJ1-1; D gene uncertain. Germline-derived CDR1 and CDR2 are MNHEY and SVGAGI. The CDR3 consists of 14 residues. The V and J ends lost 0 bases and 2 bases respectively, with 7 bases between them. The DNA of the CDR3 is TGTGCCAGCAGTTACTCTCACAGAAACACTGAAGCTTTCTTT. It codes for CASSYSHRNTEAFF.

The chain is built from TRBV2 and TRBJ1-2, with 8 bases matching TRBD1. The germline V gene encodes CDR1 SNHLY and CDR2 FYNNEI. V shed 3 bases and J 4 bases; nucleotides not matched to a gene: 7. CDR3 length equals 15 residues. CDR3 bases: TGTGCCAGCAGTGAGGTCCCCAGGGGGCCCTATGGCTACACCTTC. Its translation: CASSEVPRGPYGYTF. The whole variable domain, remainder taken from reference TRBV2 and TRBJ1-2, is EPEVTQTPSHQVTQMGQEVILRCVPISNHLYFYWYRQILGQKVEFLVSFYNNEISEKSEIFDDQFSVERPDGSNFTLKIRSTKLEDSAMYFCASSEVPRGPYGYTFGSGTRLTVV.

The chain couples TRBV7-2 to TRBJ1-6; D perhaps matches TRBD1 (5 bases). Germline CDR1 and CDR2: SGHTA and FQGNSA. The V gene lost 5 bases and the J gene lost 3 bases, with 11 bases spanning the gap. This CDR3 is 15 amino acids long. CDR3 DNA: TGTGCCAGCAGCCCATACAGGAGCTATAATTCACCCCTCCACTTT. Translated: CASSPYRSYNSPLHF.

This clone was recorded once. The genes are TRBV6-6 and TRBJ2-5; 11 nucleotides align to TRBD2. The CDR3 runs to 15 residues. Germline loops: CDR1 MNHNY, CDR2 SVGAGI (reference sequence). Trimming cost V 0 bases and J 3 bases; bases outside gene matches: 0. The CDR3 sequence is CASSYSGLAEETQYF. In DNA form, the CDR3 reads TGTGCCAGCAGTTACTCGGGACTAGCGGAAGAGACCCAGTACTTC.

The chain has TRBV29-1 and TRBJ2-7, with 15 positions matching TRBD2. V dropped 3 bases and J dropped 3; count of bases not matched to a gene: 9. The germline CDR1 and CDR2 sequences are SQVTM and ANQGSEA. The CDR3 runs to 17 residues. CDR3 region: CSVDGTSGGKTGYEQYF. CDR3 sequence (DNA): TGCAGCGTTGACGGGACTAGCGGGGGGAAAACAGGCTACGAGCAGTACTTC.

The table lists this clone with a count of one. The genes are TRBV6-5 and TRBJ2-7, with 12 bases aligning to TRBD2. CDR3 length: 13 residues. After removal of 10 bases from V and 4 bases from J, the junction contained 5 bases not matched to a gene. CDR1 and CDR2 from the germline V gene are MNHEY and SVGAGI. The CDR3 loop is CATLTSGGYEQYF. CDR3 in DNA: TGTGCCACCCTGACTAGCGGGGGTTACGAGCAGTACTTC.

V and J are TRBV25-1 and TRBJ2-1; 7 bases agree with TRBD1. The CDR3 totals 15 residues. CDR1 is MGHDK and CDR2 is SYGVNS in the germline V gene. V shed 4 bases, J shed 4 bases, and the junction held 7 bases outside the gene matches. The CDR3 sequence: CASSADRVRYNEQFF. In nucleotides, the CDR3 is TGTGCCAGCAGTGCAGACAGGGTCCGGTACAATGAGCAGTTCTTC.

The chain carries TRBV6-1 and TRBJ2-7, with D possibly matching TRBD1 (6 bases). The CDR3 length is 14 residues. Trimming left V 2 bases short and J 2 bases short, with 10 bases between. Germline assignment: CDR1 MNHNS and CDR2 SASEGT. The CDR3 loop is CASSERGMAYEQYF. As DNA, the CDR3 is TGTGCCAGCAGTGAAAGGGGGATGGCCTACGAGCAGTACTTC.

In nucleotides, the CDR3 is TGTGCCAGTAGACGGGGTCACAATGAGCAGTTCTTC. Amino acid sequence: CASRRGHNEQFF. The chain links TRBV19 to TRBJ2-1, with D perhaps matching TRBD2 (5 bases). The CDR3 is 12 residues long. Trimming took 6 bases from V and 5 from J, leaving 8 bases between them. Germline V gene sequence: CDR1 LNHDA, CDR2 SQIVND (reference sequence).

The rearrangement links TRBV9 to TRBJ1-3; D is possibly TRBD1 (5 bases). This CDR3 spans 16 amino acids. V was cut by 3 bases and J by 0 bases, with 13 bases left in between. From germline, CDR1 is SGDLS and CDR2 YYNGEE. This CDR3 reads CASSAAQAFSGNTIYF. CDR3 in DNA: TGTGCCAGCAGCGCCGCACAGGCTTTCTCTGGAAACACCATATATTTT.

The chain uses TRBV28 and TRBJ1-6; possible D gene TRBD1, 5 bases. Germline V lookup: CDR1 MDHEN, CDR2 SYDVKM. CDR3 length: 15 amino acids. Trimming took 3 bases from V and 6 from J, leaving 12 bases between them. CDR3 nucleotide sequence: TGTGCCAGCAGTTTCCAGGGCCTCTCTAATTCACCCCTCCACTTT. Translated: CASSFQGLSNSPLHF.

The V gene is TRBV18, the J gene TRBJ1-4; 9 bases fit TRBD1. CDR1 is KGHSH, CDR2 LQKENI, per germline. Trimming cost V 6 bases and J 5 bases; bases outside gene matches: 7. CDR3 size: 15 residues. CDR3 nucleotide sequence: TGTGCCAGCTCGTTAGGACAGGGGAAGAATGAAAAACTGTTTTTT. Translated, it gives CASSLGQGKNEKLFF.

This rearrangement joins TRBV28 to TRBJ1-6, with a tentative D call TRBD1 (5 bases). Germline CDR1 and CDR2: MDHEN and SYDVKM. V lost 6 bases to trimming and J lost 9 bases, with 12 bases between them. This CDR3 is 13 amino acids long. The CDR3 sequence is CASSSGYGSPLHF. CDR3 nucleotide sequence: TGTGCCAGCAGCTCAGGGTATGGTTCACCCCTCCACTTT.

This clone is a singleton in its sample. The gene calls are TRBV5-1 and TRBJ2-7; 10 nucleotides align to TRBD2. With 4 bases clipped from V and 0 bases from J, the junction kept 4 bases outside the gene matches. Per the germline V gene, CDR1 is SGHRS and CDR2 is YFSETQ. CDR3 size: 15 residues. The CDR3 nucleotides read TGCGCCAGCAGCGTATCTAGCGGGGGCTCCTACGAGCAGTACTTC. Translation gives CASSVSSGGSYEQYF.